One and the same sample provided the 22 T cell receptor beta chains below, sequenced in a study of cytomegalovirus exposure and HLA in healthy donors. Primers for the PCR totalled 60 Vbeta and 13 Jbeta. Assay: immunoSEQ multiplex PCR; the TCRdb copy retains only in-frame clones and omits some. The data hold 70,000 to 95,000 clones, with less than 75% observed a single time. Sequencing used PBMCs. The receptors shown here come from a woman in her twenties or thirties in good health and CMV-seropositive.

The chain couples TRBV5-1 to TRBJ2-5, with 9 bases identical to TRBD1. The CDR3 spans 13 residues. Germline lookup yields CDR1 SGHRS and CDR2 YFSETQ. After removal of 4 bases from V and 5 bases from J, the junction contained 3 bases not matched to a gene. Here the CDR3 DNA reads TGCGCCAGCAGCGTACAGGGGGCGGAGACCCAGTACTTC. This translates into CASSVQGAETQYF. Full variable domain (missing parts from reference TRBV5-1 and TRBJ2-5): KAGVTQTPRYLIKTRGQQVTLSCSPISGHRSVSWYQQTPGQGLQFLFEYFSETQRNKGNFPGRFSGRQFSNSRSEMNVSTLELGDSALYLCASSVQGAETQYFGPGTRLLVL.

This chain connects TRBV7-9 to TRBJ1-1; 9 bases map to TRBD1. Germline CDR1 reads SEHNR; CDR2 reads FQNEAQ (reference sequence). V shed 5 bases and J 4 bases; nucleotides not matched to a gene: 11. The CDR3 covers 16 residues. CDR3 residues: CASSSTGTGMSTEAFF. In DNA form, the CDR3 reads TGTGCCAGCAGCAGTACCGGGACAGGGATGAGCACTGAAGCTTTCTTT.

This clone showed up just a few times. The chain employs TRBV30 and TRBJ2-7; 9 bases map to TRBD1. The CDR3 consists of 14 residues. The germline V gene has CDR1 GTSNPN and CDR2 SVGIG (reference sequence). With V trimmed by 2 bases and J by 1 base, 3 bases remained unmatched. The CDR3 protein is CAWSRGTGSYEQYF. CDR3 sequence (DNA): TGTGCCTGGAGTAGGGGGACAGGGTCCTACGAGCAGTACTTC.

Written as DNA, the CDR3 is TGTGCCAGCAGTTCTTACAGGCAAGAGACCCAGTACTTC. It is translated as CASSSYRQETQYF. The V gene is TRBV6-5, the J gene TRBJ2-5; D might be TRBD1 (5 bases). The V end was cut by 4 bases, the J end by 2 bases, with 8 bases between. This CDR3 comprises 13 residues. Germline lookup yields CDR1 MNHEY and CDR2 SVGAGI.

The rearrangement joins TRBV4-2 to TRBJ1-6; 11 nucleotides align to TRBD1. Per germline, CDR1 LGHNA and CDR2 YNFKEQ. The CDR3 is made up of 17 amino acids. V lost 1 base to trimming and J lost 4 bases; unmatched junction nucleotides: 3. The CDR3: CASSQAGTGGYNSPLHF. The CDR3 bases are TGTGCCAGCAGCCAAGCCGGGACAGGGGGATATAATTCACCCCTCCACTTT.

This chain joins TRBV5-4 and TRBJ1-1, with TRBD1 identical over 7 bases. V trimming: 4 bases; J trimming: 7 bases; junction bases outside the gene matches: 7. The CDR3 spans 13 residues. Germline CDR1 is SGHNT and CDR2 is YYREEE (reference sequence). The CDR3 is CASSPGGTVEAFF. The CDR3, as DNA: TGTGCCAGCAGCCCGGGGGGGACAGTTGAAGCTTTCTTT. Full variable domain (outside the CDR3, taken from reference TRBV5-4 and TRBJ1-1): ETGVTQSPTHLIKTRGQQVTLRCSSQSGHNTVSWYQQALGQGPQFIFQYYREEENGRGNFPPRFSGLQFPNYSSELNVNALELDDSALYLCASSPGGTVEAFFGQGTRLTVV.

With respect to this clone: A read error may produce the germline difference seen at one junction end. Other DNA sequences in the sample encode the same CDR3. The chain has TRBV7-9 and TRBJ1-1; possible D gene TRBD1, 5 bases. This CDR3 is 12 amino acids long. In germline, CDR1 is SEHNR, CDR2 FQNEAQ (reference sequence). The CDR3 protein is CSSSLVRTEAFF. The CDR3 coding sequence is TGTTCCAGCAGCTTAGTTCGGACAGAAGCTTTCTTT.

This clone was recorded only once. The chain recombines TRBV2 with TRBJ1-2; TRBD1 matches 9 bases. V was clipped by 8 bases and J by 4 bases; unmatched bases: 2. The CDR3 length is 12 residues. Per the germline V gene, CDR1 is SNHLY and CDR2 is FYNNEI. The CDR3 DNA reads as TGTGCCAGCCGACAGGGGGTCTATGGCTACACCTTC. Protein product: CASRQGVYGYTF.

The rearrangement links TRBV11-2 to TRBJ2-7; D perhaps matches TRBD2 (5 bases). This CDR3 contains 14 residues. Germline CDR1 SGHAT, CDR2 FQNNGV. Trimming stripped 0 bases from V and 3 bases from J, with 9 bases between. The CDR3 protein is CASSLELVSYEQYF. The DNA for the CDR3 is TGTGCCAGCAGCTTAGAACTAGTCAGCTACGAGCAGTACTTC.

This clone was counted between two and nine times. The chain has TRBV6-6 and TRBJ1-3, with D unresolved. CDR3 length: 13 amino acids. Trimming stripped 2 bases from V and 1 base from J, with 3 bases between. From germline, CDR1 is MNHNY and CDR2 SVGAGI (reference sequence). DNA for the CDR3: TGTGCCAGCAGTTACCGGTCTGGAAACACCATATATTTT. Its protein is CASSYRSGNTIYF.

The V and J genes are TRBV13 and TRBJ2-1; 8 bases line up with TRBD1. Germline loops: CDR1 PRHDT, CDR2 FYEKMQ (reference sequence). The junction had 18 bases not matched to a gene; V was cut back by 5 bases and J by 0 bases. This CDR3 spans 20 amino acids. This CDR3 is CASSPYRTGTLLSSYNEQFF. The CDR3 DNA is TGTGCCAGCAGCCCCTATCGGACAGGGACGTTGCTAAGCTCCTACAATGAGCAGTTCTTC.

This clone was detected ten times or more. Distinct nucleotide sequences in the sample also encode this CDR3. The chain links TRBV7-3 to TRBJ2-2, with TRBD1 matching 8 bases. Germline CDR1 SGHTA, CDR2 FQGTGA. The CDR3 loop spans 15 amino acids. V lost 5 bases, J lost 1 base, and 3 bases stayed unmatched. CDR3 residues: CASSSGQGNTGELFF. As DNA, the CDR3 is TGTGCCAGCAGCAGCGGACAGGGGAACACCGGGGAGCTGTTTTTT. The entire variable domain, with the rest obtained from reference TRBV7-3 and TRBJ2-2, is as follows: GAGVSQTPSNKVTEKGKYVELRCDPISGHTALYWYRQSLGQGPEFLIYFQGTGAADDSGLPNDRFFAVRPEGSVSTLKIQRTERGDSAVYLCASSSGQGNTGELFFGEGSRLTVL.

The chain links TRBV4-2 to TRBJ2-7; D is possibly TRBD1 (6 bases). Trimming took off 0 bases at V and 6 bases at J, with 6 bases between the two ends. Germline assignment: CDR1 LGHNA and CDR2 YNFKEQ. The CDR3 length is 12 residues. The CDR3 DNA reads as TGTGCCAGCAGCCAAGAGACAGGCGAGCAGTACTTC. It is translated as CASSQETGEQYF.

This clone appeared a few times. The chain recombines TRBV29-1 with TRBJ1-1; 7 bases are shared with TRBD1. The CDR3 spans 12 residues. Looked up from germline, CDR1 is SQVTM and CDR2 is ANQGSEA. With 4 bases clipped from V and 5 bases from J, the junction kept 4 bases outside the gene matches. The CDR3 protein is CSVVRGETEAFF. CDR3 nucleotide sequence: TGCAGCGTTGTCAGGGGGGAAACTGAAGCTTTCTTT.

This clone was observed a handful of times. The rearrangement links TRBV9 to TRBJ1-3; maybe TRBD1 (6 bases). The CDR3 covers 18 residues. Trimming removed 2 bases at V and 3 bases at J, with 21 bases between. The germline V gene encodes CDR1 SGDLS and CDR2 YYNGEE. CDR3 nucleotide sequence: TGTGCCAGCAGCGTCGATCAAGTCCCCAGGGGCAGTGGAAACACCATATATTTT. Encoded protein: CASSVDQVPRGSGNTIYF. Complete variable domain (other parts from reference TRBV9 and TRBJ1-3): DSGVTQTPKHLITATGQRVTLRCSPRSGDLSVYWYQQSLDQGLQFLIQYYNGEERAKGNILERFSAQQFPDLHSELNLSSLELGDSALYFCASSVDQVPRGSGNTIYFGEGSWLTVV.

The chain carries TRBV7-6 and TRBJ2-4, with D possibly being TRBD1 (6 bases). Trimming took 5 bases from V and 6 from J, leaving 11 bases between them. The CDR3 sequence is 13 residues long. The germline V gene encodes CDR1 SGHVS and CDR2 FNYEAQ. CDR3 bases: TGTGCCAGCAGCCTTGGGACAACAAACATTCAGTACTTC. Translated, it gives CASSLGTTNIQYF. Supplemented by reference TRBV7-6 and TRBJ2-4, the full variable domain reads GAGVSQSPRYKVTKRGQDVALRCDPISGHVSLYWYRQALGQGPEFLTYFNYEAQQDKSGLPNDRFSAERPEGSISTLTIQRTEQRDSAMYRCASSLGTTNIQYFGAGTRLSVL.

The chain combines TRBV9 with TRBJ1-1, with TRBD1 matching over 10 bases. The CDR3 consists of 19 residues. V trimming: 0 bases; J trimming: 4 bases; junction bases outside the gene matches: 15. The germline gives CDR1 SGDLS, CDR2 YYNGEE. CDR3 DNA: TGTGCCAGCAGCGTAGGCCAGTTTGTCGGGACAGGGGCGGGCACTGAAGCTTTCTTT. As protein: CASSVGQFVGTGAGTEAFF.

This chain's CDR3 is CASSLPIPGSSTDTQYF. The CDR3 nucleotides are TGTGCCAGCAGCTTGCCTATACCAGGTTCTAGCACAGATACGCAGTATTTT. The chain is built from TRBV7-9 and TRBJ2-3, with no clear D. CDR1 is SEHNR and CDR2 is FQNEAQ in the germline V gene (reference sequence). Trimming removed 3 bases at V and 0 bases at J, with 16 bases between. This CDR3 has 17 amino acids. Together with reference TRBV7-9 and TRBJ2-3, the CDR3 gives the full variable domain: DTGVSQNPRHKITKRGQNVTFRCDPISEHNRLYWYRQTLGQGPEFLTYFQNEAQLEKSRLLSDRFSAERPKGSFSTLEIQRTEQGDSAMYLCASSLPIPGSSTDTQYFGPGTRLTVL.

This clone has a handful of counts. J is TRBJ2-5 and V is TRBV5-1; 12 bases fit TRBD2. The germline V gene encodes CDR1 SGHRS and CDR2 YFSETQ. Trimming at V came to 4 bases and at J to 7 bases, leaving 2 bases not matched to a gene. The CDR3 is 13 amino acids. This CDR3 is CASSQGLAGTQYF. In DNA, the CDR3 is TGCGCCAGCAGCCAGGGACTAGCGGGGACCCAGTACTTC.

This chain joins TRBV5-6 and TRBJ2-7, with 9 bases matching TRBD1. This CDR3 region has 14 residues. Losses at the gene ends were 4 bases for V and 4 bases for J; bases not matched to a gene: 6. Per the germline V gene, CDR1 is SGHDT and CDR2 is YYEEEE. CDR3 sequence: CASSQTGGSYEQYF. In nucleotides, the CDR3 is TGTGCCAGCAGCCAGACAGGGGGAAGTTACGAGCAGTACTTC.

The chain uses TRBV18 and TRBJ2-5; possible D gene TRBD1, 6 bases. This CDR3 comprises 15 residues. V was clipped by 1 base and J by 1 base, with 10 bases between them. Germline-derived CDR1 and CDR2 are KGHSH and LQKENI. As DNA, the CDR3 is TGTGCCAGCTCACCACTCGTACAGGGCCAAGAGACCCAGTACTTC. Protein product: CASSPLVQGQETQYF.

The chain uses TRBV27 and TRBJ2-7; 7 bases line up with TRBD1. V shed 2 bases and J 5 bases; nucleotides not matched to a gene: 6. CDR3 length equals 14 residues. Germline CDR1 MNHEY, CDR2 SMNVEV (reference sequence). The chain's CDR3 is CASSLGHRGNEQYF. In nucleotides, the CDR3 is TGTGCCAGCAGTTTAGGGCACAGGGGAAACGAGCAGTACTTC.